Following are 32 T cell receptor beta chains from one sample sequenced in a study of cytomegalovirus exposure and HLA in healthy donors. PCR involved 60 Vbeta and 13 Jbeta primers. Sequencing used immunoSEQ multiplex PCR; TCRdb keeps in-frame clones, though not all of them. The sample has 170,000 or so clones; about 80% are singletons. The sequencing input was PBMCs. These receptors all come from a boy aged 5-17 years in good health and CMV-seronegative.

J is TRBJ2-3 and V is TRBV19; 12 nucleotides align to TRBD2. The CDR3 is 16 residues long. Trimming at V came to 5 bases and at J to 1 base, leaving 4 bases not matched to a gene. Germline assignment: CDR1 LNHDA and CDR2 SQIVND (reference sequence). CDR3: CASSPWTSGGTDTQYF. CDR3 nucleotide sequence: TGTGCCAGTAGTCCGTGGACTAGCGGGGGCACAGATACGCAGTATTTT.

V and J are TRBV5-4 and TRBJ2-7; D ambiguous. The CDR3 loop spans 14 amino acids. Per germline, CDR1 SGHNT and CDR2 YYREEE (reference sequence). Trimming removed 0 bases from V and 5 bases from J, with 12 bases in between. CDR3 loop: CASSLGAGLDEQYF. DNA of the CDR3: TGTGCCAGCAGCTTGGGGGCAGGTCTCGACGAGCAGTACTTC.

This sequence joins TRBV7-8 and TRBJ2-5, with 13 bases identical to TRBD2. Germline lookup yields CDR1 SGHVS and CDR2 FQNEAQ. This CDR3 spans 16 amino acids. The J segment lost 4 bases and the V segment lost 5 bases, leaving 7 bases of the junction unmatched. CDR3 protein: CASSTGTSGAGETQYF. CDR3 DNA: TGTGCCAGCAGCACAGGGACTAGCGGGGCGGGAGAGACCCAGTACTTC.

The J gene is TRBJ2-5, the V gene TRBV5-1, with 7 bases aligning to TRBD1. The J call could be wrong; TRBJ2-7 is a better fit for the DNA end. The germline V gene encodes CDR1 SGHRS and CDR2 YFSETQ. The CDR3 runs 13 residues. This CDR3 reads CASSFIDRDEQYF. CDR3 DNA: TGCGCCAGCAGCTTTATCGACAGGGACGAGCAGTACTTC.

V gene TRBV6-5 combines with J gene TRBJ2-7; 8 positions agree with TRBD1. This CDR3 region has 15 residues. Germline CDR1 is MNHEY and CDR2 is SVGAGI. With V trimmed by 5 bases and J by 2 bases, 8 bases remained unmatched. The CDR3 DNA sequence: TGTGCCAGCAGTGTAGGGACAGGCCCTCCCTACGAGCAGTACTTC. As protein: CASSVGTGPPYEQYF.

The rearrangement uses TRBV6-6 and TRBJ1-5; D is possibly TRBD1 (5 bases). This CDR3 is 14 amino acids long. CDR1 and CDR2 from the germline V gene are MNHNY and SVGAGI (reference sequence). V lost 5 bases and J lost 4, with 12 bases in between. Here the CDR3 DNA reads TGTGCCAGCAGTGACAACAGGCGGAATCAGCCCCAGCATTTT. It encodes CASSDNRRNQPQHF.

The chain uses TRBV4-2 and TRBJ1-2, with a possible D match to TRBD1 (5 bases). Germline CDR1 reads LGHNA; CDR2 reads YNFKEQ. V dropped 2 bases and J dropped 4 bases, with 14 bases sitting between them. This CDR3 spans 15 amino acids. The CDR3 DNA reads TGTGCCAGCAGCCAACCTCTAAGACAGAGCTATGGCTACACCTTC. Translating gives CASSQPLRQSYGYTF.

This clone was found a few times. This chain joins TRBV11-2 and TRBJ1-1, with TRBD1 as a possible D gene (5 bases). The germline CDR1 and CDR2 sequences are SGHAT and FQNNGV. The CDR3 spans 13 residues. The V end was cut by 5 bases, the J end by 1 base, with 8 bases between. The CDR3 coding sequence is TGTGCCAGCAGCACCGGGGGGAACACTGAAGCTTTCTTT. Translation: CASSTGGNTEAFF.

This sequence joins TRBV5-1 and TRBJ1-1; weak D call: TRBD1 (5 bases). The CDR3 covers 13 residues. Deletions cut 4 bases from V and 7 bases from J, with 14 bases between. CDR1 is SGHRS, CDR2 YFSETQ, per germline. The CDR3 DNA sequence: TGCGCCAGCAGCCTGGGCAGGGAGGGTGAAGCTTTCTTT. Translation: CASSLGREGEAFF.

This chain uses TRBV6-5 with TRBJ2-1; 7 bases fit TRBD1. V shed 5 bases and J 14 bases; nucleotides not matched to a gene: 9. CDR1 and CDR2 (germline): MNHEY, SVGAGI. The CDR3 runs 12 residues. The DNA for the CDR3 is TGTGCCAGCAGTACCGACAGGGCTAGGGAGTTCTTC. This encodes CASSTDRAREFF.

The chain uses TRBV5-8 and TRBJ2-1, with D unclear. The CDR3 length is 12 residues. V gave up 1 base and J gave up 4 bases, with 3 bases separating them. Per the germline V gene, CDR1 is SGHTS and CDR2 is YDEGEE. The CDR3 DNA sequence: TGTGCCAGCAGCTTGCAATACAATGAGCAGTTCTTC. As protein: CASSLQYNEQFF.

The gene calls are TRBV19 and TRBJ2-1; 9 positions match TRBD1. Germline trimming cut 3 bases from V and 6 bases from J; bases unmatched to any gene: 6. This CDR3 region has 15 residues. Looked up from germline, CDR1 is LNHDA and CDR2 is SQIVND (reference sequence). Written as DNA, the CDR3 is TGTGCCAGTAGTATTGAGGACAGGGGCGGCAATGAGCAGTTCTTC. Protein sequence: CASSIEDRGGNEQFF.

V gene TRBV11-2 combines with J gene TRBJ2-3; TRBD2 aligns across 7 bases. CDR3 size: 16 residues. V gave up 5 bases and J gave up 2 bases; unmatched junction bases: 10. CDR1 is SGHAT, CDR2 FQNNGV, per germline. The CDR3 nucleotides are TGTGCCAGCAGCCTGCTGGGTGGGGGGGTCACAGATACGCAGTATTTT. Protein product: CASSLLGGGVTDTQYF.

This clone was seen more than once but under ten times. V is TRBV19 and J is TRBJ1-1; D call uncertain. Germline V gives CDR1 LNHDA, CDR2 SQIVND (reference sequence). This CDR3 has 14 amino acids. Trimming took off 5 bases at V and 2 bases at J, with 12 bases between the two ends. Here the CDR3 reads CASSFSTVNTEAFF. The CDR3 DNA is TGTGCCAGTAGTTTCTCGACTGTCAACACTGAAGCTTTCTTT.

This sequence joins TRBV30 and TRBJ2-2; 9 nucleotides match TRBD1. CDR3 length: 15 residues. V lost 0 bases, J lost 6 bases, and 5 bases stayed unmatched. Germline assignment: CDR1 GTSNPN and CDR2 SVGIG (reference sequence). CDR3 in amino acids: CAWSVGQGPPGELFF. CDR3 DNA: TGTGCCTGGAGTGTGGGACAGGGACCTCCCGGGGAGCTGTTTTTT.

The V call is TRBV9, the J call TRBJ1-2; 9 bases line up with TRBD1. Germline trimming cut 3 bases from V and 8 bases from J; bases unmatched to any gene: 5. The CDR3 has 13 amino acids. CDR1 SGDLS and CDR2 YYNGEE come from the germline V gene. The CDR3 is CASSAAGTGGYTF. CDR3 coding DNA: TGTGCCAGCAGCGCCGCCGGGACAGGGGGCTACACCTTC.

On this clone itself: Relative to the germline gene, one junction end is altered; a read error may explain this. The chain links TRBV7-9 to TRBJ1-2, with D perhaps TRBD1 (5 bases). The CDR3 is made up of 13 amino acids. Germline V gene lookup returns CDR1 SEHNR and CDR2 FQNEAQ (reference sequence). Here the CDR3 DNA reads TGTTCCAGCAGCTCCCAGGGTTTAGGTGGCTACACCTTC. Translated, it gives CSSSSQGLGGYTF.

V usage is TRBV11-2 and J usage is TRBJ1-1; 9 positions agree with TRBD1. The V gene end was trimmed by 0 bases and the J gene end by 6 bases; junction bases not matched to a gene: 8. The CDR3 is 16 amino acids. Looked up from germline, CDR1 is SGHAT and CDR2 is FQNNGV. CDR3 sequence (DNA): TGTGCCAGCAGCTTAGATTACAGGGGGCGCGGGGCTGAAGCTTTCTTT. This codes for CASSLDYRGRGAEAFF.

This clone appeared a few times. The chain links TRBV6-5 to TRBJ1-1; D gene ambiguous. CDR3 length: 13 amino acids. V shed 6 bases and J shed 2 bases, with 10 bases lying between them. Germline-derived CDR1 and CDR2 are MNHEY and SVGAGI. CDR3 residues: CASRLKTNTEAFF. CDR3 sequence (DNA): TGTGCCAGCAGGTTGAAAACTAACACTGAAGCTTTCTTT.

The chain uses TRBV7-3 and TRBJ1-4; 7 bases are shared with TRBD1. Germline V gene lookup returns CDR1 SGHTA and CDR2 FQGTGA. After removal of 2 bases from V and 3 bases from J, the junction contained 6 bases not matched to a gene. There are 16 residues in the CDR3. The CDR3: CASSLGRGVPNEKLFF. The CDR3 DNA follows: TGTGCCAGCAGCTTAGGCAGGGGGGTCCCTAATGAAAAACTGTTTTTT. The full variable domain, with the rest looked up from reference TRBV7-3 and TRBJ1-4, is GAGVSQTPSNKVTEKGKYVELRCDPISGHTALYWYRQSLGQGPEFLIYFQGTGAADDSGLPNDRFFAVRPEGSVSTLKIQRTERGDSAVYLCASSLGRGVPNEKLFFGSGTQLSVL.

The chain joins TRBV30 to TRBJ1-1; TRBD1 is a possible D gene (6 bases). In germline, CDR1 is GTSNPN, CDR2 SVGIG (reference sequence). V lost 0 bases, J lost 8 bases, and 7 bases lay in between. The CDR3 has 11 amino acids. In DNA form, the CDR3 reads TGTGCCTGGAGTGTAGACAGGGAAGCTTTCTTT. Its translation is CAWSVDREAFF.

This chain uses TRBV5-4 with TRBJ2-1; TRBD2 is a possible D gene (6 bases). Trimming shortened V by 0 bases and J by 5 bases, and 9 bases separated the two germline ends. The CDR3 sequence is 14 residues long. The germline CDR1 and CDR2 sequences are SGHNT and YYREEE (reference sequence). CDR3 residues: CASSLVGRNNEQFF. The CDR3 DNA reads TGTGCCAGCAGCTTGGTTGGGAGGAACAATGAGCAGTTCTTC.

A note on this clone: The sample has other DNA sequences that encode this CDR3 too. CDR3 in DNA: TGTGCCAGCAGCTTAGTCAGGGGGAACACTGAAGCTTTCTTT. Translating it yields CASSLVRGNTEAFF. The genes are TRBV7-2 and TRBJ1-1; tentatively, D is TRBD1 (6 bases). This CDR3 has 14 residues. CDR1 is SGHTA and CDR2 is FQGNSA in the germline V gene. Trimming cost V 1 base and J 1 base, with 7 bases left between them.

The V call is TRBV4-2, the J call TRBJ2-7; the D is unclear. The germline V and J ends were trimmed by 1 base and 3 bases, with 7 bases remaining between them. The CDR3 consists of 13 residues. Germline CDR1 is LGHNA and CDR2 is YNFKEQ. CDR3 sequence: CASSQGPYYEQYF. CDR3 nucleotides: TGTGCCAGCAGCCAAGGGCCATACTACGAGCAGTACTTC.

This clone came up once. Here the CDR3 DNA reads TGTGCCAGCAGCCTGTACAGGGCAGACATTCAGTACTTC. It codes for CASSLYRADIQYF. The chain uses TRBV11-2 and TRBJ2-4, with D perhaps TRBD1 (6 bases). The CDR3 length is 13 residues. The V gene lost 5 bases and the J gene lost 8 bases, with 13 bases spanning the gap. CDR1 is SGHAT, CDR2 FQNNGV, per germline.

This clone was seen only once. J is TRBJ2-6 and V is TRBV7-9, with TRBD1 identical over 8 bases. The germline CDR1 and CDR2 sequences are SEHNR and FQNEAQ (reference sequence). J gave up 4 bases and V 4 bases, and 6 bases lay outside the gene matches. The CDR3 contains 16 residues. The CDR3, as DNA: TGTGCCAGCAGCTCCAGGGGGCTCTCGGGGGCCAACGTCCTGACTTTC. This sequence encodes CASSSRGLSGANVLTF.

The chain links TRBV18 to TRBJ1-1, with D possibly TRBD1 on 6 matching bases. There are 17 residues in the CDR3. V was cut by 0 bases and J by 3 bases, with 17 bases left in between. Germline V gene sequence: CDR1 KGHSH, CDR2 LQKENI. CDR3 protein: CASSPPGHGHLDTEAFF. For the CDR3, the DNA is TGTGCCAGCTCACCACCGGGACACGGTCATCTGGACACTGAAGCTTTCTTT.

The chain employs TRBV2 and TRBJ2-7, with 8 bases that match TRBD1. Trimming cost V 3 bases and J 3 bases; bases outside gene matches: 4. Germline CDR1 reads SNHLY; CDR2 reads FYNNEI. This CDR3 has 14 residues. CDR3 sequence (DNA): TGTGCCAGCAGTGAGGGACAGGCGGACTACGAGCAGTACTTC. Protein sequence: CASSEGQADYEQYF.

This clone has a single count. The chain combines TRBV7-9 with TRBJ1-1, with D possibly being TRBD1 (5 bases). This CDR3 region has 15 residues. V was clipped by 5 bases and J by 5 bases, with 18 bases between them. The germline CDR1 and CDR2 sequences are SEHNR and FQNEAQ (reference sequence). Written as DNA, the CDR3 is TGTGCCAGCAGCCCGATTGGGGGAGGGGAAACTGAAGCTTTCTTT. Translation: CASSPIGGGETEAFF.

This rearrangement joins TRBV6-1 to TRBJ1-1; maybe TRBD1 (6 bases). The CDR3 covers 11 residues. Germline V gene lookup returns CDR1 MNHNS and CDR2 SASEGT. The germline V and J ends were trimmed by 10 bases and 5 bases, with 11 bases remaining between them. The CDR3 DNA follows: TGTGCCACCGCCAGGGGTACTGAAGCTTTCTTT. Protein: CATARGTEAFF.

The CDR3: CSVEGLANRVYSYEQYF. The CDR3 DNA sequence: TGCAGCGTTGAGGGACTAGCGAATCGAGTCTACTCCTACGAGCAGTACTTC. The J gene is TRBJ2-7, the V gene TRBV29-1; the match to TRBD2 covers 10 bases. The CDR3 covers 17 residues. Germline V CDR1 and CDR2: SQVTM, ANQGSEA. With 3 bases clipped from V and 0 bases from J, the junction kept 11 bases outside the gene matches.

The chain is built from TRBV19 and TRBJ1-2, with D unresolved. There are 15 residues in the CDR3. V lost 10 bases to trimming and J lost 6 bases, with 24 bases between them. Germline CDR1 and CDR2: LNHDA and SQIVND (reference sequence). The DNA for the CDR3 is TGTGCCACAGCCCCGGACGGACTCCCGAGCGATGGCTACACCTTC. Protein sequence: CATAPDGLPSDGYTF. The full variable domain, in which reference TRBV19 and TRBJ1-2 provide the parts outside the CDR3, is DGGITQSPKYLFRKEGQNVTLSCEQNLNHDAMYWYRQDPGQGLRLIYYSQIVNDFQKGDIAEGYSVSREKKESFPLTVTSAQKNPTAFYLCATAPDGLPSDGYTFGSGTRLTVV.